These 8 T cell receptor beta chains were all obtained from the same sample, sequenced in a study of regulatory T cells in long-lasting Graves disease. Construction of the TCR beta libraries employed iRepertoire HTBI primers in conjunction with Arm-PCR of CDR3 regions. TCRdb re-derived calls from the multiplex PCR reads in MiXCR, one entry per CDR3 protein. The sample holds 550,000 to 650,000 distinct CDR3 sequences, about 16% seen once. This sample's time point: newly diagnosed GD, antithyroid drugs for less than 3 months. The authors made the TCR library using RNA they extracted from PBMCs. The same sample was also used in a study of T cells in Graves' hyperthyroidism and ophthalmopathy.

Here the sequenced sample was peripheral blood mononuclear cells (PBMCs), taken at new diagnosis, from a patient treated with antithyroid drugs. These receptors were collected from a man in his late teens or twenties with Graves disease.

The rearrangement joins TRBV5-1 to TRBJ2-7; a weak D match, TRBD1 (5 bases). The CDR3 is 14 amino acids. Trimming took 0 bases from V and 4 from J, leaving 11 bases between them. Germline values: CDR1 SGHRS, CDR2 YFSETQ. The CDR3 nucleotides are TGCGCCAGCAGCTTGGGTGAAGGGGCGTACGAGCAGTACTTC. Translated, it gives CASSLGEGAYEQYF. Using reference TRBV5-1 and TRBJ2-7 for the parts outside the CDR3, the full variable domain is KAGVTQTPRYLIKTRGQQVTLSCSPISGHRSVSWYQQTPGQGLQFLFEYFSETQRNKGNFPGRFSGRQFSNSRSEMNVSTLELGDSALYLCASSLGEGAYEQYFGPGTRLTVT.

This clonotype was seen only a few times. The chain links TRBV7-9 to TRBJ1-1, with D possibly TRBD1 on 6 matching bases. This CDR3 comprises 14 residues. V was trimmed by 1 base and J by 1 base, leaving 7 bases between them. Germline V gene lookup returns CDR1 SEHNR and CDR2 FQNEAQ (reference sequence). CDR3 in amino acids: CASSLEQGNTEAFF. CDR3 nucleotide sequence: TGTGCCAGCAGCTTAGAACAGGGGAACACTGAAGCTTTCTTT.

The rearrangement joins TRBV30 to TRBJ2-1; D remains unclear. V shed 3 bases and J shed 6 bases, with 18 bases lying between them. Per germline, CDR1 GTSNPN and CDR2 SVGIG (reference sequence). This CDR3 contains 15 residues. CDR3 nucleotide sequence: TGTGCCTGGAGACGCAGCCCCGAACCAATCAATGAGCAGTTCTTC. It codes for CAWRRSPEPINEQFF.

This clonotype showed up just a few times. This sequence may be a read error, since a much larger clone differs from it by one base. In DNA form, the CDR3 reads TGTGCCAACAGTTTCGGACAGAACACTGAAGCTTTCTTT. Its protein product is CANSFGQNTEAFF. The gene calls are TRBV12-3 or TRBV12-4 and TRBJ1-1; maybe TRBD1 (5 bases). CDR3 length: 13 residues.

This clonotype was counted at least ten times. The rearrangement joins TRBV12-3 or TRBV12-4 to TRBJ2-1; 8 bases match TRBD2. This CDR3 is built from 15 residues. The J segment lost 4 bases and the V segment lost 3 bases, leaving 5 bases of the junction unmatched. CDR3 loop: CASSFREGRYNEQFF. The CDR3 DNA reads as TGTGCCAGCAGTTTTCGGGAGGGCCGTTACAATGAGCAGTTCTTC.

Many counts were recorded for this clonotype. The V and J genes are TRBV7-6 and TRBJ2-1; possible D gene TRBD1, 5 bases. The CDR3 consists of 14 residues. Germline CDR1 reads SGHVS; CDR2 reads FNYEAQ. Trimming took 5 bases from V and 5 from J, leaving 13 bases between them. This chain's CDR3 is CASSPPGRDNEQFF. CDR3 coding DNA: TGTGCCAGCAGCCCCCCAGGGCGAGACAATGAGCAGTTCTTC.

This clonotype turned up a few times. The chain links TRBV30 to TRBJ1-2; no clear D. The CDR3 covers 15 residues. Germline CDR1 GTSNPN, CDR2 SVGIG (reference sequence). The V gene lost 4 bases and the J gene lost 3 bases, with 18 bases spanning the gap. The DNA of the CDR3 is TGTGCCTGGATCATCAGATTAAATAGTCACTATGGCTACACCTTC. It specifies CAWIIRLNSHYGYTF. The entire variable domain, with the rest obtained from reference TRBV30 and TRBJ1-2, is as follows: SQTIHQWPATLVQPVGSPLSLECTVEGTSNPNLYWYRQAAGRGLQLLFYSVGIGQISSEVPQNLSASRPQDRQFILSSKKLLLSDSGFYLCAWIIRLNSHYGYTFGSGTRLTVV.

In this sample, this clonotype turned up a few times. This rearrangement joins TRBV12-3 or TRBV12-4 to TRBJ1-2; D not certain. This CDR3 region has 10 residues. V was trimmed by 6 bases and J by 13 bases, leaving 12 bases between them. The DNA of the CDR3 is TGTGCCAGCAGGGGCTTAGAGCCCACCTTC. Translated, it gives CASRGLEPTF.